The clone carrying this T cell receptor beta chain was counted a single time. This specimen belongs to a study of control samples from healthy donors and cancer patients. The protocol was immunoSEQ multiplex PCR, while the TCRdb copy is restricted to in-frame clones and leaves out a portion. This table holds under 150,000 clones, roughly 90% found once. CDR3 length equals 15 residues. The germline CDR1 and CDR2 sequences are LNHDA and SQIVND (reference sequence). Trimming removed 1 base at V and 4 bases at J, with 8 bases between. The TCR originated in a man aged 30 to 45 in good health. The rearrangement joins TRBV19 to TRBJ2-6, with D hard to call. Specimen: blood. This CDR3 reads CASSIGFYGANVLTF. The CDR3 DNA reads as TGTGCCAGTAGTATAGGCTTTTACGGGGCCAACGTCCTGACTTTC.